A selection of T cell receptor beta chains follows, all from one sample in a study of blood T cell repertoires in COVID-19. Only in-frame clones appear in the TCRdb table, and some are missing; sequencing was by immunoSEQ multiplex PCR. The data hold more than 95,000 clones, with about 80% observed a single time. The sequenced sample was peripheral blood. These receptors were obtained from a woman aged 80 or over with active or convalescent COVID-19. Both conserved end residues are part of each CDR3. A D gene is named only where the DNA matches it firmly. A row's size may be missing; if present it is once, few, many or a size class.

CDR3 protein: CSVLSGGGTDTQYF
CDR3 DNA: TGCAGCGTCCTTAGCGGGGGAGGCACAGATACGCAGTATTTT
D gene: TRBD2
clone size: .
J gene: TRBJ2-3
V gene: TRBV29-1

CDR3 protein: CASSWSGNEGLFF
CDR3 DNA: TGTGCCAGCAGCTGGTCCGGAAATGAGGGACTGTTTTTT
D gene: .
clone size: once
J gene: TRBJ1-4
V gene: TRBV7-2

CDR3 protein: CATSVLAEQFF
CDR3 DNA: TGTGCCACCAGTGTCCTAGCCGAGCAGTTCTTC
D gene: .
clone size: .
J gene: TRBJ2-1
V gene: TRBV24-1

CDR3 protein: CASSRGDSGNTQYF
CDR3 DNA: TGTGCCAGCAGCCGTGGAGACTCGGGGAATACGCAGTATTTT
D gene: .
clone size: once
J gene: TRBJ2-3
V gene: TRBV7-3

CDR3 protein: CASSPTSGEQFF
CDR3 DNA: TGTGCCAGCTCACCGACTAGCGGTGAGCAGTTCTTC
D gene: TRBD2
clone size: .
J gene: TRBJ2-1
V gene: TRBV18

CDR3 protein: CASTDPGRTNTEAFF
CDR3 DNA: TGTGCCAGCACGGACCCGGGGAGAACGAACACTGAAGCTTTCTTT
D gene: .
clone size: .
J gene: TRBJ1-1
V gene: TRBV19

CDR3 protein: CAWSGEGYNSPLHF
CDR3 DNA: TGTGCCTGGAGTGGGGAGGGCTATAATTCACCCCTCCACTTT
D gene: .
clone size: .
J gene: TRBJ1-6
V gene: TRBV30

CDR3 protein: CASSTLEGQGVKNEQFF
CDR3 DNA: TGTGCCAGTAGTACCTTAGAAGGACAGGGTGTCAAGAATGAGCAGTTCTTC
D gene: TRBD1
clone size: .
J gene: TRBJ2-1
V gene: TRBV19

CDR3 protein: CAKGIGPASTDTQYF
CDR3 DNA: TGTGCCAAGGGGATTGGGCCGGCTAGCACAGATACGCAGTATTTT
D gene: .
clone size: .
J gene: TRBJ2-3
V gene: TRBV10-3

CDR3 protein: CASSFRGGYQPQHF
CDR3 DNA: TGTGCCAGCAGTTTTAGGGGCGGATATCAGCCCCAGCATTTT
D gene: .
clone size: .
J gene: TRBJ1-5
V gene: TRBV27

CDR3 protein: CASRRTTDTQYF
CDR3 DNA: TGCGCCAGCAGGCGAACCACAGATACGCAGTATTTT
D gene: .
clone size: .
J gene: TRBJ2-3
V gene: TRBV5-1

CDR3 protein: CASSPNGGGDQPQHF
CDR3 DNA: TGTGCCAGCTCACCGAACGGGGGAGGGGATCAGCCCCAGCATTTT
D gene: .
clone size: .
J gene: TRBJ1-5
V gene: TRBV18

CDR3 protein: CASSPRPGGNEKLFF
CDR3 DNA: TGTGCCAGCAGCCCCAGACCAGGGGGCAATGAAAAACTGTTTTTT
D gene: TRBD1
clone size: .
J gene: TRBJ1-4
V gene: TRBV9

CDR3 protein: CASSKAQGGGPTSYNEQFF
CDR3 DNA: TGTGCCAGCAGCAAAGCGCAGGGCGGGGGCCCAACTTCCTACAATGAGCAGTTCTTC
D gene: .
clone size: .
J gene: TRBJ2-1
V gene: TRBV21-1

CDR3 protein: CASSLSTDTQYF
CDR3 DNA: TGTGCCAGCAGCTTATCAACAGATACGCAGTATTTT
D gene: .
clone size: .
J gene: TRBJ2-3
V gene: TRBV7-9

CDR3 protein: CASSGGLMNTEAFF
CDR3 DNA: TGTGCCAGCAGCGGGGGACTTATGAACACTGAAGCTTTCTTT
D gene: .
clone size: once
J gene: TRBJ1-1
V gene: TRBV5-4

CDR3 protein: CASSLVTGRDYEQYF
CDR3 DNA: TGTGCCAGCAGCTTAGTTACCGGCCGGGACTACGAGCAGTACTTC
D gene: .
clone size: once
J gene: TRBJ2-7
V gene: TRBV11-2

CDR3 protein: CASSQLPKTGSSPLHF
CDR3 DNA: TGCGCCAGCAGCCAACTACCTAAGACAGGGAGTTCACCCCTCCACTTT
D gene: TRBD1
clone size: .
J gene: TRBJ1-6
V gene: TRBV4-1

CDR3 protein: CASSGTGFTGELFF
CDR3 DNA: TGTGCCAGCAGCGGAACAGGATTCACCGGGGAGCTGTTTTTT
D gene: .
clone size: .
J gene: TRBJ2-2
V gene: TRBV9

CDR3 protein: CASSLGASSGNTIYF
CDR3 DNA: TGTGCCAGCAGCTTAGGGGCGAGCTCTGGAAACACCATATATTTT
D gene: .
clone size: .
J gene: TRBJ1-3
V gene: TRBV7-6

CDR3 protein: CASSLSAGGGTDTQYF
CDR3 DNA: TGTGCCAGCAGCTTATCGGCGGGAGGCGGCACAGATACGCAGTATTTT
D gene: TRBD2
clone size: .
J gene: TRBJ2-3
V gene: TRBV7-3

CDR3 protein: CASSAWQGNTEAFF
CDR3 DNA: TGTGCCAGCAGTGCCTGGCAGGGGAACACTGAAGCTTTCTTT
D gene: .
clone size: .
J gene: TRBJ1-1
V gene: TRBV25-1

CDR3 protein: CATSRDQQGANEKLFF
CDR3 DNA: TGTGCCACCAGCAGAGATCAGCAGGGGGCAAATGAAAAACTGTTTTTT
D gene: TRBD1
clone size: .
J gene: TRBJ1-4
V gene: TRBV15

CDR3 protein: CASSRDRQGPQHF
CDR3 DNA: TGTGCCAGCAGTCGAGACAGACAGGGGCCCCAGCATTTT
D gene: TRBD1
clone size: many
J gene: TRBJ1-5
V gene: TRBV3-1/TRBV3-2

CDR3 protein: CASSSEGRGNYGYTF
CDR3 DNA: TGTGCCAGCAGTTCAGAAGGACGGGGTAACTATGGCTACACCTTC
D gene: .
clone size: few
J gene: TRBJ1-2
V gene: TRBV28

CDR3 protein: CASSRERGYTF
CDR3 DNA: TGTGCCAGCAGCCGTGAGAGGGGCTACACCTTC
D gene: .
clone size: .
J gene: TRBJ1-2
V gene: TRBV7-9

CDR3 protein: CASSLGQGVTQYF
CDR3 DNA: TGTGCCAGCAGCTTAGGACAGGGAGTGACCCAGTACTTC
D gene: TRBD1
clone size: few
J gene: TRBJ2-5
V gene: TRBV11-2

CDR3 protein: CASSNGQGTYEQYF
CDR3 DNA: TGTGCCAGCAGTAACGGACAGGGGACCTACGAGCAGTACTTC
D gene: TRBD1
clone size: .
J gene: TRBJ2-7
V gene: TRBV6-5

CDR3 protein: CASSFPREQFF
CDR3 DNA: TGTGCCAGCAGCTTTCCCCGTGAGCAGTTCTTC
D gene: .
clone size: .
J gene: TRBJ2-1
V gene: TRBV5-8

CDR3 protein: CSVEMGQGGRGELFF
CDR3 DNA: TGCAGCGTTGAGATGGGCCAGGGCGGACGCGGGGAGCTGTTTTTT
D gene: .
clone size: once
J gene: TRBJ2-2
V gene: TRBV29-1

CDR3 protein: CASSFSPGTGQHF
CDR3 DNA: TGTGCCAGCAGCTTTTCCCCCGGGACAGGCCAGCATTTT
D gene: TRBD1
clone size: few
J gene: TRBJ1-5
V gene: TRBV7-2

CDR3 protein: CASRTTSRNPGELFF
CDR3 DNA: TGCGCCAGCAGGACGACTAGCCGAAACCCCGGGGAGCTGTTTTTT
D gene: TRBD2
clone size: .
J gene: TRBJ2-2
V gene: TRBV5-1

CDR3 protein: CASSPSGTVGFGNTIYF
CDR3 DNA: TGTGCCAGTAGTCCCAGCGGGACGGTCGGATTTGGAAACACCATATATTTT
D gene: .
clone size: .
J gene: TRBJ1-3
V gene: TRBV19

CDR3 protein: CAGEKGPSEHTGELFF
CDR3 DNA: TGCGCCGGCGAAAAAGGCCCTAGCGAGCACACCGGGGAGCTGTTTTTT
D gene: .
clone size: .
J gene: TRBJ2-2
V gene: TRBV4-1

CDR3 protein: CASSSGWMNTEAFF
CDR3 DNA: TGTGCCAGTAGCTCAGGGTGGATGAACACTGAAGCTTTCTTT
D gene: .
clone size: medium-sized
J gene: TRBJ1-1
V gene: TRBV19

CDR3 protein: CASSSHTDRVF
CDR3 DNA: TGTGCCAGCAGCTCACACACGGACAGGGTCTTT
D gene: TRBD1
clone size: .
J gene: TRBJ2-2
V gene: TRBV5-5

CDR3 protein: CASSEIGGAYGYTF
CDR3 DNA: TGTGCCAGCAGCGAAATTGGGGGGGCGTATGGCTACACCTTC
D gene: .
clone size: .
J gene: TRBJ1-2
V gene: TRBV9

CDR3 protein: CASSQEREREQFF
CDR3 DNA: TGCGCCAGCAGCCAAGAAAGGGAGCGGGAGCAGTTCTTC
D gene: .
clone size: .
J gene: TRBJ2-1
V gene: TRBV4-1

CDR3 protein: CASSLGTGLINTEAFF
CDR3 DNA: TGTGCCAGCAGCCTTGGGACAGGGCTCATTAACACTGAAGCTTTCTTT
D gene: TRBD1
clone size: .
J gene: TRBJ1-1
V gene: TRBV3-1/TRBV3-2

CDR3 protein: CASSPHRGYGGELFF
CDR3 DNA: TGTGCCAGTAGTCCCCACAGGGGGTACGGCGGGGAGCTGTTTTTT
D gene: TRBD1
clone size: few
J gene: TRBJ2-2
V gene: TRBV19

CDR3 protein: CASSSEYSGGYTF
CDR3 DNA: TGTGCCAGCAGCTCGGAATACAGCGGGGGCTACACCTTC
D gene: .
clone size: .
J gene: TRBJ1-2
V gene: TRBV11-2

CDR3 protein: CSVGGGSGGSYNEQFF
CDR3 DNA: TGCAGCGTTGGAGGGGGTAGCGGGGGTTCCTACAATGAGCAGTTCTTC
D gene: TRBD2
clone size: .
J gene: TRBJ2-1
V gene: TRBV29-1

CDR3 protein: CASSEEISNEKLFF
CDR3 DNA: TGTGCCAGCAGTGAAGAGATCAGTAATGAAAAACTGTTTTTT
D gene: .
clone size: .
J gene: TRBJ1-4
V gene: TRBV6-1

CDR3 protein: CAISDRQGENIQYF
CDR3 DNA: TGTGCCATCAGTGATCGACAGGGCGAAAACATTCAGTACTTC
D gene: TRBD1
clone size: once
J gene: TRBJ2-4
V gene: TRBV10-3

CDR3 protein: CASSVGQDPYEQYF
CDR3 DNA: TGTGCCAGCAGCGTGGGACAGGACCCTTACGAGCAGTACTTC
D gene: TRBD1
clone size: .
J gene: TRBJ2-7
V gene: TRBV9

CDR3 protein: CASSLSRGAGAETQYF
CDR3 DNA: TGTGCCAGCAGCCTATCGAGGGGAGCGGGAGCGGAGACCCAGTACTTC
D gene: TRBD2
clone size: .
J gene: TRBJ2-5
V gene: TRBV3-1/TRBV3-2

CDR3 protein: CATRQGARESGELFF
CDR3 DNA: TGTGCCACCAGACAGGGGGCACGAGAGTCCGGGGAGCTGTTTTTT
D gene: TRBD1
clone size: .
J gene: TRBJ2-2
V gene: TRBV15

CDR3 protein: CASRTPGQGFTEAFF
CDR3 DNA: TGTGCCAGCAGGACTCCGGGACAGGGTTTCACTGAAGCTTTCTTT
D gene: TRBD1
clone size: .
J gene: TRBJ1-1
V gene: TRBV28

CDR3 protein: CASSLQGTANTEAFF
CDR3 DNA: TGTGCCAGCAGCTTGCAGGGGACGGCGAACACTGAAGCTTTCTTT
D gene: .
clone size: once
J gene: TRBJ1-1
V gene: TRBV11-2

CDR3 protein: CASSLRQGVTYEQYF
CDR3 DNA: TGTGCCAGCAGTCTCCGACAGGGGGTGACCTACGAGCAGTACTTC
D gene: TRBD1
clone size: .
J gene: TRBJ2-7
V gene: TRBV6-2/TRBV6-3

CDR3 protein: CASSPRFNSWTGVNNEQFF
CDR3 DNA: TGTGCCAGCAGCCCTCGATTTAACTCCTGGACAGGGGTTAACAATGAGCAGTTCTTC
D gene: TRBD1
clone size: .
J gene: TRBJ2-1
V gene: TRBV7-2

CDR3 protein: CASSLEQGWRYEQYF
CDR3 DNA: TGTGCCAGCAGCTTGGAACAGGGTTGGAGGTACGAGCAGTACTTC
D gene: .
clone size: .
J gene: TRBJ2-7
V gene: TRBV5-6

CDR3 protein: CASSQPDRDSYEQYF
CDR3 DNA: TGCGCCAGCAGCCAACCAGACAGGGATTCCTACGAGCAGTACTTC
D gene: TRBD1
clone size: .
J gene: TRBJ2-7
V gene: TRBV4-1